This T cell receptor beta chain was captured by sequencing in a study of radiotherapy plus CTLA-4 blockade in lung cancer. Study background: Disease control was seen in 31% of patients, objective responses in 15% to 20%.

J gave up 7 bases and V 7 bases, and 9 bases lay outside the gene matches. Germline V CDR1 and CDR2: SGHAT, FQNNGV. The CDR3 length is 14 residues. Study-wide results and limits: Radiotherapy plus ipilimumab was followed by expansion in blood of tumor-derived TCR clones.

In chemo-refractory metastatic non-small-cell lung cancer, patients got ipilimumab CTLA-4 blockade together with focal radiation. Comments on this clone: The antigen remains undetermined.

TCRdb keeps only in-frame clones here, not all; method: immunoSEQ multiplex PCR. The sample lists about 48,000 clones; around nine tenths were seen once. The origin of this receptor is a human donor with non-small cell lung cancer that progressed on radiotherapy plus ipilimumab. Some clones in this sample may be carry-over from other donors' samples. The V and J genes are TRBV11-2 and TRBJ2-1; TRBD2 agrees at 8 bases. The sample in question was peripheral blood, obtained from a patient treated with radiotherapy plus ipilimumab. CDR3 region: CASKVAGGGNEQFF. The CDR3 nucleotides are TGTGCCAGCAAGGTTGCGGGGGGTGGAAATGAGCAGTTCTTC. Variable domain in full (rest from reference TRBV11-2 and TRBJ2-1): EAGVAQSPRYKIIEKRQSVAFWCNPISGHATLYWYQQILGQGPKLLIQFQNNGVVDDSQLPKDRFSAERLKGVDSTLKIQPAKLEDSAVYLCASKVAGGGNEQFFGPGTRLTVL.